A selection of T cell receptor beta chains follows, all from one sample in a study of cytomegalovirus exposure and HLA in healthy donors. Repertoires were generated with immunoSEQ multiplex PCR, while TCRdb's copy carries only in-frame clones and drops some. Here the sample spans about 150,000 clones, under 75% being singletons. The sample consisted of PBMCs. Receptors were obtained from a woman aged 60-75 years in good health and CMV-seropositive. Each CDR3 is given with its conserved first and last residue. The D gene is left open where the match is weak. Clone size is given for some rows only: seen once, a few or many times, or a class if the clone is expanded.

v_gene: TRBV12-5
j_gene: TRBJ1-1
abundance: -
d_gene: -
CDR3aa: CASGFWGSEAFF
CDR3nt: TGTGCTAGTGGTTTCTGGGGCTCTGAAGCTTTCTTT

v_gene: TRBV5-4
j_gene: TRBJ2-7
abundance: -
d_gene: TRBD2
CDR3aa: CASSLGVSGSGATYEQYF
CDR3nt: TGTGCCAGCAGCTTGGGCGTCTCTGGTAGCGGGGCGACCTACGAGCAGTACTTC

v_gene: TRBV2
j_gene: TRBJ2-3
abundance: -
d_gene: -
CDR3aa: CASTEGRTDTQYF
CDR3nt: TGTGCCAGCACGGAGGGGCGCACAGATACGCAGTATTTT

v_gene: TRBV2
j_gene: TRBJ2-3
abundance: -
d_gene: -
CDR3aa: CASSVVRGGTDTQYF
CDR3nt: TGTGCCAGCAGTGTTGTCCGGGGAGGAACAGATACGCAGTATTTT

v_gene: TRBV28
j_gene: TRBJ2-7
abundance: -
d_gene: TRBD1
CDR3aa: CASSLGTEFYEQYF
CDR3nt: TGTGCCAGCAGTCTTGGGACAGAATTCTACGAGCAGTACTTC

v_gene: TRBV2
j_gene: TRBJ2-1
abundance: -
d_gene: TRBD2
CDR3aa: CASRQTSGGYNEQFF
CDR3nt: TGTGCCAGCAGGCAGACTAGCGGGGGCTACAATGAGCAGTTCTTC

v_gene: TRBV28
j_gene: TRBJ1-1
abundance: -
d_gene: -
CDR3aa: CASSLVTQGRNTEAFF
CDR3nt: TGTGCCAGCAGCCTCGTTACACAGGGCAGGAACACTGAAGCTTTCTTT

v_gene: TRBV27
j_gene: TRBJ1-6
abundance: -
d_gene: TRBD1
CDR3aa: CASSSRILGQGPSPLHF
CDR3nt: TGTGCCAGCAGTTCCCGCATTTTGGGACAGGGGCCCTCACCCCTCCACTTT

v_gene: TRBV13
j_gene: TRBJ2-3
abundance: -
d_gene: TRBD1
CDR3aa: CASSLDRGRTDTQYF
CDR3nt: TGTGCCAGCAGCTTAGACAGGGGGCGAACAGATACGCAGTATTTT

v_gene: TRBV28
j_gene: TRBJ2-2
abundance: -
d_gene: TRBD2
CDR3aa: CASRLTSGYPAGTGELFF
CDR3nt: TGTGCCAGCAGGTTGACTAGCGGTTACCCCGCGGGCACCGGGGAGCTGTTTTTT

v_gene: TRBV7-2
j_gene: TRBJ1-2
abundance: -
d_gene: TRBD1
CDR3aa: CASSSGGYYGYTF
CDR3nt: TGTGCCAGCAGCTCAGGGGGCTACTATGGCTACACCTTC

v_gene: TRBV28
j_gene: TRBJ2-3
abundance: -
d_gene: -
CDR3aa: CASSRPGGTDTQYF
CDR3nt: TGTGCCAGCAGTCGACCGGGGGGCACAGATACGCAGTATTTT

v_gene: TRBV11-2
j_gene: TRBJ2-7
abundance: once
d_gene: TRBD2
CDR3aa: CASSPRASGRSYEQYF
CDR3nt: TGTGCCAGCAGCCCCCGGGCTAGCGGGAGGTCCTACGAGCAGTACTTC

v_gene: TRBV5-1
j_gene: TRBJ2-7
abundance: -
d_gene: -
CDR3aa: CASSLEGRGPYEQYF
CDR3nt: TGCGCCAGCAGCTTGGAGGGAAGGGGTCCCTACGAGCAGTACTTC

v_gene: TRBV28
j_gene: TRBJ2-3
abundance: -
d_gene: TRBD2
CDR3aa: CASSSGGRVGRTDTQYF
CDR3nt: TGTGCCAGCAGTTCGGGCGGGAGGGTCGGTAGGACAGATACGCAGTATTTT

v_gene: TRBV27
j_gene: TRBJ2-7
abundance: -
d_gene: TRBD2
CDR3aa: CATGPGLAGQPPYEQYF
CDR3nt: TGTGCCACCGGACCGGGACTAGCGGGCCAGCCGCCCTACGAGCAGTACTTC

v_gene: TRBV29-1
j_gene: TRBJ2-1
abundance: -
d_gene: TRBD2
CDR3aa: CSGPSSGRGEQFF
CDR3nt: TGCAGCGGACCCTCTAGCGGGAGGGGTGAGCAGTTCTTC

v_gene: TRBV5-6
j_gene: TRBJ2-7
abundance: -
d_gene: TRBD2
CDR3aa: CASSPGLAEYSYEQYF
CDR3nt: TGTGCCAGCAGCCCAGGACTAGCTGAATACTCCTACGAGCAGTACTTC

v_gene: TRBV7-2
j_gene: TRBJ2-1
abundance: -
d_gene: TRBD2
CDR3aa: CASSGLAGGFDEQFF
CDR3nt: TGTGCCAGCAGCGGATTAGCGGGAGGTTTCGATGAGCAGTTCTTC

v_gene: TRBV7-2
j_gene: TRBJ1-5
abundance: -
d_gene: TRBD1
CDR3aa: CASSLVTGNRQPQHF
CDR3nt: TGTGCCAGCAGCTTAGTGACAGGGAATCGTCAGCCCCAGCATTTT

v_gene: TRBV14
j_gene: TRBJ2-2
abundance: -
d_gene: -
CDR3aa: CASSQVVDTGELFF
CDR3nt: TGTGCCAGCAGCCAAGTAGTGGACACCGGGGAGCTGTTTTTT

v_gene: TRBV5-1
j_gene: TRBJ1-2
abundance: -
d_gene: TRBD1
CDR3aa: CASSRDRGYGYTF
CDR3nt: TGCGCCAGCAGCCGAGACAGGGGCTATGGCTACACCTTC

v_gene: TRBV13
j_gene: TRBJ2-3
abundance: -
d_gene: TRBD2
CDR3aa: CASSPFEREFTDTQYF
CDR3nt: TGTGCCAGCAGCCCCTTCGAGCGGGAGTTCACAGATACGCAGTATTTT

v_gene: TRBV4-2
j_gene: TRBJ2-3
abundance: -
d_gene: -
CDR3aa: CASREGTSLADTQYF
CDR3nt: TGTGCCAGCAGGGAGGGAACCTCCCTGGCAGATACGCAGTATTTT

v_gene: TRBV5-1
j_gene: TRBJ2-1
abundance: -
d_gene: -
CDR3aa: CASSLVPTYNEQFF
CDR3nt: TGCGCCAGCAGCTTGGTTCCGACTTACAATGAGCAGTTCTTC

v_gene: TRBV4-1
j_gene: TRBJ2-7
abundance: few
d_gene: TRBD2
CDR3aa: CASSQGRAGEDEQYF
CDR3nt: TGCGCCAGCAGCCAGGGGAGGGCGGGAGAGGACGAGCAGTACTTC

v_gene: TRBV6-5
j_gene: TRBJ2-7
abundance: -
d_gene: TRBD2
CDR3aa: CASSTTSEAYEQYF
CDR3nt: TGTGCCAGCAGTACGACTAGCGAAGCCTACGAGCAGTACTTC

v_gene: TRBV15
j_gene: TRBJ1-2
abundance: few
d_gene: TRBD1
CDR3aa: CATSRGDRGPYGYTF
CDR3nt: TGTGCCACCAGCAGAGGAGACAGGGGGCCTTATGGCTACACCTTC

v_gene: TRBV18
j_gene: TRBJ1-1
abundance: -
d_gene: -
CDR3aa: CASSPSRGVVPEAFF
CDR3nt: TGTGCCAGCTCACCATCCCGCGGGGTGGTCCCTGAAGCTTTCTTT

v_gene: TRBV7-6
j_gene: TRBJ2-5
abundance: -
d_gene: -
CDR3aa: CASSLRARQETQYF
CDR3nt: TGTGCCAGCAGCTTGCGCGCTCGCCAAGAGACCCAGTACTTC

v_gene: TRBV27
j_gene: TRBJ2-5
abundance: once
d_gene: -
CDR3aa: CASSLSGGTWETQYF
CDR3nt: TGTGCCAGCAGTTTATCCGGTGGGACATGGGAGACCCAGTACTTC

v_gene: TRBV9
j_gene: TRBJ1-1
abundance: once
d_gene: TRBD1
CDR3aa: CASSPRDRPNTEAFF
CDR3nt: TGTGCCAGCAGCCCGCGGGACAGACCGAACACTGAAGCTTTCTTT

v_gene: TRBV7-3
j_gene: TRBJ2-5
abundance: few
d_gene: TRBD2
CDR3aa: CASSSAGGGETQYF
CDR3nt: TGTGCCAGCAGCTCAGCGGGAGGGGGAGAGACCCAGTACTTC

v_gene: TRBV28
j_gene: TRBJ1-2
abundance: few
d_gene: -
CDR3aa: CASSGQSFYGYTF
CDR3nt: TGTGCCAGCAGTGGACAGAGCTTCTATGGCTACACCTTC

v_gene: TRBV20-1
j_gene: TRBJ1-1
abundance: -
d_gene: TRBD1
CDR3aa: CSEGQFEAFF
CDR3nt: TGCAGTGAGGGACAGTTTGAAGCTTTCTTT

v_gene: TRBV18
j_gene: TRBJ1-5
abundance: -
d_gene: -
CDR3aa: CASSPGADQPQHF
CDR3nt: TGTGCCAGCTCACCAGGGGCGGACCAGCCCCAGCATTTT

v_gene: TRBV9
j_gene: TRBJ2-3
abundance: -
d_gene: -
CDR3aa: CASSPRELKDTQYF
CDR3nt: TGTGCCAGCAGCCCCCGGGAACTCAAAGATACGCAGTATTTT

v_gene: TRBV7-9
j_gene: TRBJ1-1
abundance: -
d_gene: TRBD1
CDR3aa: CASSLSGGTGEAFF
CDR3nt: TGTGCCAGCAGCTTATCAGGGGGTACGGGTGAAGCTTTCTTT

v_gene: TRBV5-1
j_gene: TRBJ2-3
abundance: -
d_gene: TRBD2
CDR3aa: CASSPGTSGRAGSDTQYF
CDR3nt: TGCGCCAGCAGCCCCGGGACTAGCGGGAGGGCCGGGTCAGATACGCAGTATTTT

v_gene: TRBV30
j_gene: TRBJ2-2
abundance: -
d_gene: -
CDR3aa: CAWSVRDNGELFF
CDR3nt: TGTGCCTGGAGTGTACGGGATAACGGGGAGCTGTTTTTT

v_gene: TRBV19
j_gene: TRBJ1-1
abundance: few
d_gene: TRBD1
CDR3aa: CASSAGDRGNTEAFF
CDR3nt: TGTGCCAGTAGTGCTGGGGACAGGGGGAACACTGAAGCTTTCTTT

v_gene: TRBV7-6
j_gene: TRBJ1-1
abundance: -
d_gene: TRBD1
CDR3aa: CASSLPLQGSNTEAFF
CDR3nt: TGTGCCAGCAGCTTACCCTTACAGGGGTCGAACACTGAAGCTTTCTTT

v_gene: TRBV2
j_gene: TRBJ2-3
abundance: few
d_gene: TRBD2
CDR3aa: CASSDVGLAGGLDTQYF
CDR3nt: TGTGCCAGCAGTGATGTAGGACTAGCGGGAGGGTTAGATACGCAGTATTTT

v_gene: TRBV19
j_gene: TRBJ2-1
abundance: few
d_gene: -
CDR3aa: CASSRGRVGNEQFF
CDR3nt: TGTGCCAGTAGTAGGGGCAGGGTCGGCAATGAGCAGTTCTTC

v_gene: TRBV5-1
j_gene: TRBJ2-3
abundance: few
d_gene: TRBD2
CDR3aa: CASSKGLAGEDTQYF
CDR3nt: TGCGCCAGCAGCAAGGGACTAGCGGGAGAAGATACGCAGTATTTT